The clone carrying this T cell receptor (beta chain) came up once. TCRdb's table, derived via immunoSEQ multiplex PCR, lists solely in-frame clones and lacks some. The profile shows about 10,000 clones, approximately 80% of them singletons. This specimen belongs to a study of immune evolution from preneoplasia to lung adenocarcinoma. The CDR3 has 15 amino acids. V lost 0 bases to trimming and J lost 4 bases, with 12 bases between them. Germline V CDR1 and CDR2: ENHRY, SYGVKD. The origin of this receptor is a person aged 70 to 85 with lung adenocarcinoma. Material for sequencing was FFPE minimally invasive lung adenocarcinoma tissue. This rearrangement joins TRBV10-3 to TRBJ1-1, with D hard to call. The CDR3 bases are TGTGCCATCAGTGAGTCCCCTGGGCGGGGCACTGAAGCTTTCTTT. This sequence encodes CAISESPGRGTEAFF.